The present entry profiles one T cell receptor beta chain with its context. Profiled with immunoSEQ multiplex PCR; TCRdb holds only in-frame clones, not every one. The repertoire consists of 65,000 to 85,000 clones, with 85% to 95% occurring once and the leading ten covering 0.8% to 1%. The data belong to a study of T cell changes during pregnancy in multiple sclerosis. The CDR3 loop spans 18 amino acids. Germline loops: CDR1 MGHRA, CDR2 YSYEKL. J was trimmed by 4 bases and V by 3 bases; bases with no gene match: 12. This clonotype was obtained from a female donor in good health, enrolled as a control in a pregnancy study. The chain couples TRBV4-1 to TRBJ2-7; 13 bases line up with TRBD2. This specimen was peripheral blood, taken in the second trimester of pregnancy. CDR3 nucleotide sequence: TGCGCCAGCAGCCAGGCCGGGACTAGCGGGATCAAGAGGTACGAGCAGTACTTC. Protein: CASSQAGTSGIKRYEQYF.